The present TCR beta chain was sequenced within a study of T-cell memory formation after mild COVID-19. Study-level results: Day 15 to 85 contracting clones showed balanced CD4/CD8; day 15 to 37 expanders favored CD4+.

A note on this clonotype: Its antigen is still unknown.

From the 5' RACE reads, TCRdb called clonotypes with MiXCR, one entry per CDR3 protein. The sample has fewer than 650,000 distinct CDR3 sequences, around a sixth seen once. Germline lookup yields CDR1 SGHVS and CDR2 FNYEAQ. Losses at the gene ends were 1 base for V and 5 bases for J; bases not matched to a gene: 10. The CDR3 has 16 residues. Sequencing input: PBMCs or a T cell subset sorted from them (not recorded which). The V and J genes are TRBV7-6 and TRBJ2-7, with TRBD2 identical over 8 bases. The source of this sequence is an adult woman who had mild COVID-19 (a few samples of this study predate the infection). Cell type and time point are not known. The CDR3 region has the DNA TGTGCCAGCAGCTTAGGAAAAGCGGGAGTCTCGAACGAGCAGTACTTC. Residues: CASSLGKAGVSNEQYF.